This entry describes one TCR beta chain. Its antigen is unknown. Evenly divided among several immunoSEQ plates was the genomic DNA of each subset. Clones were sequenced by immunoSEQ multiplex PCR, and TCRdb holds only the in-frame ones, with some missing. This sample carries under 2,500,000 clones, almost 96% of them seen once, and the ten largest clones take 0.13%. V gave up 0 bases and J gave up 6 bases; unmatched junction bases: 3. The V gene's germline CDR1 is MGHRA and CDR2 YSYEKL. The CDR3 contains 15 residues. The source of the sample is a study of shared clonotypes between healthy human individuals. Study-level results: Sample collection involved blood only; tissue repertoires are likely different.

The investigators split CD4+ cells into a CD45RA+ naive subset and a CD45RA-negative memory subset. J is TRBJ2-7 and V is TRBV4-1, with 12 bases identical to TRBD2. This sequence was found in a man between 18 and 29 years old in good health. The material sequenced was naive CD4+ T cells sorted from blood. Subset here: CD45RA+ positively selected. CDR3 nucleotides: TGCGCCAGCAGCCAAGAAGGGACTAGCGGGCGCGAGCAGTACTTC. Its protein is CASSQEGTSGREQYF.